A single TCR beta chain is shown here with its context. Its antigen remains unidentified. V was cut by 5 bases and J by 5 bases, with 19 bases left in between. The CDR3 spans 15 residues. Germline V gene lookup returns CDR1 MNHEY and CDR2 SMNVEV (reference sequence). The sample belongs to a study of shared clonotypes between healthy human individuals. Study-wide points: Depth of sequencing was expected to influence donor clonotype sharing. Sorted-subset samples were not fully sequenced, rarefaction indicated.

Assay runs were performed at deep level. Libraries were prepared by immunoSEQ multiplex PCR; TCRdb keeps only in-frame clonotypes and omits some of them. The data contain about 2 million clones, less than 95% of them seen just once; the ten biggest clones take up 1% to 1.5%. Naive CD8 cells, CD45RO-negative and positively selected for CCR7, excluded terminally differentiated effector memory CD45RA+ cells. Source material: naive CD8+ T cells sorted from blood. V is TRBV27 and J is TRBJ2-7; possibly TRBD1 for D (6 bases). This receptor was identified in a man between 18 and 29 years old in good health. This chain's CDR3 is CASSLLGASRNEQYF. The CDR3 nucleotides are TGTGCCAGCAGTCTCTTGGGGGCCTCAAGGAACGAGCAGTACTTC.